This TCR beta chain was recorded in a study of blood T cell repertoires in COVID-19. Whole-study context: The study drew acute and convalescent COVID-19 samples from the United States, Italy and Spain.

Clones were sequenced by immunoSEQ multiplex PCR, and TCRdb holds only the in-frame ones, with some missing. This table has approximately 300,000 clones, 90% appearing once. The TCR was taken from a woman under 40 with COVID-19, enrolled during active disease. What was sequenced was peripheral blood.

The CDR3 bases are TGTGCCAGCAGCTCCGGGACAGGGACGTTCGAGCAGTACTTC. Its protein product is CASSSGTGTFEQYF. This chain joins TRBV7-9 and TRBJ2-7; 9 nucleotides align to TRBD1. The V segment lost 4 bases and the J segment 6 bases; nucleotides outside the gene matches: 7. Germline V gives CDR1 SEHNR, CDR2 FQNEAQ (reference sequence). The CDR3 is 14 amino acids.